This T cell receptor beta chain is drawn from a study of PD-1 blockade in classical Hodgkin lymphoma. Germline V gene lookup returns CDR1 SNHLY and CDR2 FYNNEI. This CDR3 contains 15 residues. Trimming took off 5 bases at V and 4 bases at J, with 15 bases between the two ends. Study-level findings and limits: Why the repertoires differ is still unclear, perhaps disease activity or prior therapy. Compared with healthy donors, newly diagnosed patients reportedly showed lower baseline TCR diversity.

Note on this clone: Antigen specificity is unknown.

The time point: newly diagnosed, previously untreated cHL patient sample. A comparison was provided by newly diagnosed, untreated classical Hodgkin lymphoma PBMCs. TCRdb's copy holds only in-frame clones and misses some; the assay was immunoSEQ multiplex PCR. The sample has approximately 70,000 clones, 93% seen once. The sequence was obtained from a human donor with classical Hodgkin lymphoma. The sequenced sample consisted of peripheral blood mononuclear cells (PBMCs). The rearrangement uses TRBV2 and TRBJ1-5; D might be TRBD1 (6 bases). As DNA, the CDR3 is TGTGCCAGCAGTATCGGGGGGCTTGGGAATCAGCCCCAGCATTTT. Protein sequence: CASSIGGLGNQPQHF.